The text below deals with one TCR beta chain. The data stem from a study of blood T cell repertoires in COVID-19. V was pared by 7 bases and J by 8 bases, with 14 bases between. Germline V gene data show CDR1 as MNHEY and CDR2 as SMNVEV (reference sequence). The CDR3 totals 12 residues. Original data processing: Reference gene primer amplification gave estimated nucleated cell counts. Sequenced by immunoSEQ multiplex PCR; TCRdb stores in-frame clones only, minus some. For V, J and clone size, that table is used; D and trimming come from the DNA. In the table there are tens of thousands of clones, roughly 80% of which are singletons.

Sample: peripheral blood. The source is a human donor in a cohort sampled during active COVID-19. The chain carries TRBV27 and TRBJ1-2; D gene ambiguous. CDR3 sequence (DNA): TGTGCCAGCACCGAGGACTTTAGGGGCTACACCTTC. Residues: CASTEDFRGYTF.